This paragraph covers one TCR beta chain sequence. The antigen is undetermined. Preparation of the TCRbeta library used unique molecular identifiers. TCRdb reprocessed the PCR reads with MiXCR, giving one entry per CDR3 protein. The top ten hold roughly 29% of the sample, which has approximately 430,000 distinct CDR3 sequences, under 20% seen once. This sample stems from a study of T-cell reconstitution after alpha-beta-depleted transplantation in children. Points from the study as a whole: The main origin of T-cell counts and diversity one year after transplant was newly produced T cells. Alpha-beta T cells about two months after transplant reportedly derived from several hundred expanded graft clones.

V lost 5 bases and J lost 1; bases outside the gene matches: 9. The germline gives CDR1 SGHTA, CDR2 FQGNSA. The CDR3 has 16 residues. This specimen was PBMCs, mostly from graft donor cells, taken 360 days after TCRalphabeta/CD19-depleted stem cell transplant. The chain is built from TRBV7-2 and TRBJ2-5; 8 bases match TRBD1. The sequence was obtained from a boy less than two years old who had a stem cell transplant for Wiskott-Aldrich syndrome, so the T cells may come from the graft donor. For the CDR3, the DNA is TGTGCCAGCAGCATACGGAACAGGGGGACCCAAGAGACCCAGTACTTC. This sequence encodes CASSIRNRGTQETQYF.